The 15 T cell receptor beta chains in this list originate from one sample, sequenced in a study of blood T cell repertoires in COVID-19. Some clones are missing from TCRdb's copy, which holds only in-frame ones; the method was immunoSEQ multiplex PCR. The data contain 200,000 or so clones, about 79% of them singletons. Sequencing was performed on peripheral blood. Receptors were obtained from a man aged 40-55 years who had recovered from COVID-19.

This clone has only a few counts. CDR3 region: CASSLGRTGGFEKLFF. Written as DNA, the CDR3 is TGCGCCAGCAGCTTGGGAAGGACAGGCGGTTTTGAAAAACTGTTTTTT. V gene TRBV5-1 combines with J gene TRBJ1-4; the match to TRBD1 covers 7 bases. J lost 7 bases, V lost 0 bases, and 9 bases had no gene match. The CDR3 is made up of 16 amino acids. CDR1 and CDR2 from the germline V gene are SGHRS and YFSETQ. Full variable domain (outside the CDR3, taken from reference TRBV5-1 and TRBJ1-4): KAGVTQTPRYLIKTRGQQVTLSCSPISGHRSVSWYQQTPGQGLQFLFEYFSETQRNKGNFPGRFSGRQFSNSRSEMNVSTLELGDSALYLCASSLGRTGGFEKLFFGSGTQLSVL.

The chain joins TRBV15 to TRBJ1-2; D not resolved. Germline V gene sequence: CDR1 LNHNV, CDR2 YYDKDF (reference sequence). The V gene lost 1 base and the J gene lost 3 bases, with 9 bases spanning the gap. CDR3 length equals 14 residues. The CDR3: CATSRGREDYGYTF. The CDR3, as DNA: TGTGCCACCAGCAGAGGTAGGGAGGACTATGGCTACACCTTC.

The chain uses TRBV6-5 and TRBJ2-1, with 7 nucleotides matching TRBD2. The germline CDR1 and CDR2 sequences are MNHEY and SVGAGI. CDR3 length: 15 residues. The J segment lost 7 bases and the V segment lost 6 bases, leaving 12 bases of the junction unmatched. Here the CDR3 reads CASSRAGLDQNEQFF. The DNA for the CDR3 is TGTGCCAGCAGCCGGGCCGGACTAGATCAAAATGAGCAGTTCTTC.

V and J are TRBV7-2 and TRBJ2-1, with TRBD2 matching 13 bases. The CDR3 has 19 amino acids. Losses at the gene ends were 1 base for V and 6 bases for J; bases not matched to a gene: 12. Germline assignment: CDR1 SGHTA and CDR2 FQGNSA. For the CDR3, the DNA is TGTGCCAGCAGCTTAGTTGGGGTACTAGCGGGAGGGTTTAGCAATGAGCAGTTCTTC. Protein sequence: CASSLVGVLAGGFSNEQFF.

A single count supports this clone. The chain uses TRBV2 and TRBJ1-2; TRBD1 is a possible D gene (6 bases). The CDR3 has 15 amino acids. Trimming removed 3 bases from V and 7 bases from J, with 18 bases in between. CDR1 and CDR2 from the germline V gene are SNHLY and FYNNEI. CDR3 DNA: TGTGCCAGCAGTGATTTTGGGGGCGTCATATCTGGCTACACCTTC. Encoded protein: CASSDFGGVISGYTF.

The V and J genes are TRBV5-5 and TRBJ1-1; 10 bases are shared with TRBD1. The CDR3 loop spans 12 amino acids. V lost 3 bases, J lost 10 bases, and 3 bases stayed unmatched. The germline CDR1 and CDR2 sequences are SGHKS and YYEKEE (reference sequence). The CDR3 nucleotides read TGTGCCAGCAGCTCGACAGGGGGCTTAGCTTTCTTT. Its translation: CASSSTGGLAFF.

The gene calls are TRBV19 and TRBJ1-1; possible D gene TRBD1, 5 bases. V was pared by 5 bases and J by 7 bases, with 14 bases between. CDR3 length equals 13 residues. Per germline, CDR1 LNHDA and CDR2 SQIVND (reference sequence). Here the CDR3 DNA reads TGTGCCAGTAGTGCGCATCAGGGTAATGAAGCTTTCTTT. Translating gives CASSAHQGNEAFF. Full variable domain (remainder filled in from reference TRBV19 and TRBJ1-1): DGGITQSPKYLFRKEGQNVTLSCEQNLNHDAMYWYRQDPGQGLRLIYYSQIVNDFQKGDIAEGYSVSREKKESFPLTVTSAQKNPTAFYLCASSAHQGNEAFFGQGTRLTVV.

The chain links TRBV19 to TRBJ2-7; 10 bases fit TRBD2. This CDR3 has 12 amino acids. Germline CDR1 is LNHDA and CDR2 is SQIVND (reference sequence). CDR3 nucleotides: TGTGCGGTTCGGACTAGCGGTTACGAGCAGTACTTC. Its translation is CAVRTSGYEQYF.

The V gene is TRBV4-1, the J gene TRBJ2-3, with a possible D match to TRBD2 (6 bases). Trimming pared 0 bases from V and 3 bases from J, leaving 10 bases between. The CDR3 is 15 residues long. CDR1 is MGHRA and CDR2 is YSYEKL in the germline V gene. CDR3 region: CASSQEPRGTDTQYF. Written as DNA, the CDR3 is TGCGCCAGCAGCCAAGAGCCCCGGGGGACAGATACGCAGTATTTT.

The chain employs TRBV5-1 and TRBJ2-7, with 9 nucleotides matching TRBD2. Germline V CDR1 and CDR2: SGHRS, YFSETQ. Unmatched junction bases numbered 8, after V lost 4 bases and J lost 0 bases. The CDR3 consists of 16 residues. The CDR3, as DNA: TGCGCCAGCAGCGTAGGGACTAGCACCCTCTCCTACGAGCAGTACTTC. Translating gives CASSVGTSTLSYEQYF. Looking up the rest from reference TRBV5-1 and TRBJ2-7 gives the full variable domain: KAGVTQTPRYLIKTRGQQVTLSCSPISGHRSVSWYQQTPGQGLQFLFEYFSETQRNKGNFPGRFSGRQFSNSRSEMNVSTLELGDSALYLCASSVGTSTLSYEQYFGPGTRLTVT.

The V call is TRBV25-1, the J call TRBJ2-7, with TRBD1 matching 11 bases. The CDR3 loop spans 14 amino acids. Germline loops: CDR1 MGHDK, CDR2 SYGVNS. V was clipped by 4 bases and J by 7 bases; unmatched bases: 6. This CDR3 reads CASSGGQGAEEQYF. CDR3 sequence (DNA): TGTGCCAGCAGTGGAGGACAGGGGGCGGAAGAGCAGTACTTC.

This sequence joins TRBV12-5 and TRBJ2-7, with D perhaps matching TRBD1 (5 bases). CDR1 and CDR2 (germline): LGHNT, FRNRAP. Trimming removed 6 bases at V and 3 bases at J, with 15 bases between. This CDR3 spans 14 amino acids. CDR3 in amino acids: CASGPDSFRYEQYF. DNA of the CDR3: TGTGCTAGTGGCCCCGACAGTTTCCGCTACGAGCAGTACTTC.

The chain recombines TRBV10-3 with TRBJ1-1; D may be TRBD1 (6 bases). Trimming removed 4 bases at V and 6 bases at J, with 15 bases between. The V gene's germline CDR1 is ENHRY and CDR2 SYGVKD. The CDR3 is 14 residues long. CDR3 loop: CAISVAGASPEAFF. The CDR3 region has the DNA TGTGCCATCAGTGTTGCGGGGGCGTCCCCTGAAGCTTTCTTT.

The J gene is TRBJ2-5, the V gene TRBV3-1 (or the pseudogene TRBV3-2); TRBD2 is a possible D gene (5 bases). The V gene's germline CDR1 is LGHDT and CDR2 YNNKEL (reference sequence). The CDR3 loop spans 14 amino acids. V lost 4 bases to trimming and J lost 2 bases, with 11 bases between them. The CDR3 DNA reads TGTGCCAGCAGCCTAACACAGCGGCAAGAGACCCAGTACTTC. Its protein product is CASSLTQRQETQYF.

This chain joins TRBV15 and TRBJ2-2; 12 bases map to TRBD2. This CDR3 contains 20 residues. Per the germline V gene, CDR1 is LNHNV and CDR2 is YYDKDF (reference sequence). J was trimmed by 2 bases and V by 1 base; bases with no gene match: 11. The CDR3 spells CATSRGLFGGLAGNTGELFF. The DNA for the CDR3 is TGTGCCACCAGCAGAGGTCTATTCGGGGGACTAGCGGGCAACACCGGGGAGCTGTTTTTT.